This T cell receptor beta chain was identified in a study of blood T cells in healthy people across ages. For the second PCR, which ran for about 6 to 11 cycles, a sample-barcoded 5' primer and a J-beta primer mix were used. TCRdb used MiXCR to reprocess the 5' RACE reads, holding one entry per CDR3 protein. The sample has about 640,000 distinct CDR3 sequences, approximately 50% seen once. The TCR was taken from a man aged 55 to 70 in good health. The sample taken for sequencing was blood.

The CDR3 DNA is TGTGCCAGCAGTTTAGTCTCTACCGCGAACACCGGGGAGCTGTTTTTT. This sequence encodes CASSLVSTANTGELFF. The chain couples TRBV12-3 or TRBV12-4 to TRBJ2-2; the D is unclear. V shed 1 base and J shed 0 bases, with 9 bases lying between them. This CDR3 has 16 residues.